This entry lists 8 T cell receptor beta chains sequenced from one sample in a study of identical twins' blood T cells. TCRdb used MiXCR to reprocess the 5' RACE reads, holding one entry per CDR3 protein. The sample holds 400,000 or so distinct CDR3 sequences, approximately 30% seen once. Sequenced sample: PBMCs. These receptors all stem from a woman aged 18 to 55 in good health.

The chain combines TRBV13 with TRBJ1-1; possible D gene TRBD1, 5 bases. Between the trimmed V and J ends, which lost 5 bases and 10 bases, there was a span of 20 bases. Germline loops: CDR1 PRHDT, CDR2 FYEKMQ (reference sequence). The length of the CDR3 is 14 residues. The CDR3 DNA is TGTGCCAGCAGCCAGAAGCCCACTCAGGGTGCAGCTTTCTTT. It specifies CASSQKPTQGAAFF.

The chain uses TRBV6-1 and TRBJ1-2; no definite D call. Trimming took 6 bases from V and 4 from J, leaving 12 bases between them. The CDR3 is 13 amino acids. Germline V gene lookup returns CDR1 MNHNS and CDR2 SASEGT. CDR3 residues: CASRTTLLYGYTF. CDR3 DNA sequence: TGTGCCAGCAGGACGACGTTGCTCTATGGCTACACCTTC.

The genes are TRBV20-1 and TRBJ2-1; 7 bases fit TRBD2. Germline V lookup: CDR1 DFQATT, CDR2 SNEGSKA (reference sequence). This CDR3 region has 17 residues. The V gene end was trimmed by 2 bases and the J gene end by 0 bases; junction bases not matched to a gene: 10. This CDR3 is CSARRHGTTRSYNEQFF. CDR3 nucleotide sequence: TGCAGTGCTAGACGCCACGGGACTACTCGCTCCTACAATGAGCAGTTCTTC.

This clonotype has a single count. CDR3 in amino acids: CASGDRSYNEQFF. For the CDR3, the DNA is TGTGCCTCCGGCGATCGCTCCTACAATGAGCAGTTCTTC. This chain connects TRBV10-3 to TRBJ2-1; D remains ambiguous. V shed 11 bases and J shed 0 bases, with 11 bases lying between them. The CDR3 runs 13 residues. Germline CDR1 and CDR2: ENHRY and SYGVKD.

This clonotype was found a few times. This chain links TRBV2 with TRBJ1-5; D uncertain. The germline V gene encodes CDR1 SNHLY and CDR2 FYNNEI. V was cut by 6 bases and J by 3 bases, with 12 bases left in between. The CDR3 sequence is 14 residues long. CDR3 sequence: CASSDDGYNQPQHF. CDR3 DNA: TGTGCCAGCAGCGATGACGGATACAATCAGCCCCAGCATTTT.

This CDR3 is CASITGGPNTGELFF. In nucleotides, the CDR3 is TGTGCCAGCATAACCGGGGGTCCCAACACCGGGGAGCTGTTTTTT. V usage is TRBV12-3 or TRBV12-4 and J usage is TRBJ2-2; the D gene is possibly TRBD2 (6 bases). V was shortened by 7 bases and J by 2 bases, with 14 bases between the two germline ends. The CDR3 is made up of 15 amino acids.

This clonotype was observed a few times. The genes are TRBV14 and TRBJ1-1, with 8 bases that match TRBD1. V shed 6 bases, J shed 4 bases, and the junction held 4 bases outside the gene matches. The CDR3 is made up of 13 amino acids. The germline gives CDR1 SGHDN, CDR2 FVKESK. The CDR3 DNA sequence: TGTGCCAGCAGTACTACAGGGGGCACTGAAGCTTTCTTT. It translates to CASSTTGGTEAFF.

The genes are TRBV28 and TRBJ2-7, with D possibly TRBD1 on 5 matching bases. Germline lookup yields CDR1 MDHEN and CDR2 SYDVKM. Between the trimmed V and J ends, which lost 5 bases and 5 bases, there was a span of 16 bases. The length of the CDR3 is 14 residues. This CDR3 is CASSETQGRHEQYF. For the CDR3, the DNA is TGTGCCAGCAGTGAAACTCAGGGTCGACACGAGCAGTACTTC.